Listed here is a single T cell receptor beta chain. The sample comes from a study of blood T cell repertoires in COVID-19. With 0 bases clipped from V and 5 bases from J, the junction kept 6 bases outside the gene matches. This CDR3 comprises 16 residues. Germline V gene data show CDR1 as SGHKS and CDR2 as YYEKEE (reference sequence). The method was immunoSEQ multiplex PCR; TCRdb's version includes in-frame clones alone and lacks a portion of them. Of about 240,000 clones listed, around 83% are singletons. The sequencing input was peripheral blood. The J gene is TRBJ2-3, the V gene TRBV5-5; 10 bases match TRBD1. This receptor was obtained from a woman aged 18-29 years with acute or convalescent COVID-19. The CDR3 is CASSLGGQGKRDTQYF. The DNA for the CDR3 is TGTGCCAGCAGCTTGGGGGGACAGGGGAAGAGAGATACGCAGTATTTT. The variable domain in full, completed from reference TRBV5-5 and TRBJ2-3, reads DAGVTQSPTHLIKTRGQQVTLRCSPISGHKSVSWYQQVLGQGPQFIFQYYEKEERGRGNFPDRFSARQFPNYSSELNVNALLLGDSALYLCASSLGGQGKRDTQYFGPGTRLTVL.